These 25 T cell receptor beta chains were all obtained from the same sample, sequenced in a study of blood T cell repertoires in COVID-19. TCRdb's copy holds only in-frame clones and misses some; the assay was immunoSEQ multiplex PCR. Of 98,000 or so clones detected, 80% to 90% appear once; the ten largest clones hold roughly 15%. The sequenced material came from peripheral blood. Receptors were obtained from a man aged 45-60 years with acute or convalescent COVID-19.

This clone has just a few counts. This chain connects TRBV3-1 (or the pseudogene TRBV3-2) to TRBJ1-2; the D is unclear. Germline CDR1 and CDR2: LGHDT and YNNKEL (reference sequence). The germline V and J ends were trimmed by 2 bases and 8 bases, with 21 bases remaining between them. The CDR3 has 16 residues. CDR3 coding DNA: TGTGCCAGCAGCCAAAACAATGCAGCGGGAGCGCGGGGCTACACCTTC. Amino acids: CASSQNNAAGARGYTF.

This rearrangement joins TRBV27 to TRBJ1-4; 7 bases match TRBD1. After removal of 5 bases from V and 8 bases from J, the junction contained 8 bases not matched to a gene. The CDR3 has 14 residues. The germline V gene encodes CDR1 MNHEY and CDR2 SMNVEV (reference sequence). CDR3 sequence: CASSPTGYGEKLFF. CDR3 bases: TGTGCCAGCAGTCCGACAGGGTATGGCGAAAAACTGTTTTTT.

The rearrangement joins TRBV19 to TRBJ2-1; D is possibly TRBD2 (6 bases). The CDR3 runs 14 residues. V dropped 3 bases and J dropped 3 bases, with 9 bases sitting between them. Germline assignment: CDR1 LNHDA and CDR2 SQIVND (reference sequence). CDR3 region: CASSIRGSYNEQFF. The CDR3, as DNA: TGTGCCAGTAGTATTCGGGGGAGCTACAATGAGCAGTTCTTC.

The chain is built from TRBV28 and TRBJ2-6, with TRBD1 matching over 8 bases. Germline V CDR1 and CDR2: MDHEN, SYDVKM. This CDR3 has 18 amino acids. Trimming at V came to 4 bases and at J to 0 bases, leaving 8 bases not matched to a gene. The CDR3, as DNA: TGTGCCAGCAGTTGGACAGGGATGAGGGTCTCTGGGGCCAACGTCCTGACTTTC. It yields the protein CASSWTGMRVSGANVLTF.

This clone is a singleton in its sample. The chain links TRBV28 to TRBJ2-7, with D possibly matching TRBD1 (6 bases). Germline CDR1 reads MDHEN; CDR2 reads SYDVKM. Between the trimmed V and J ends, which lost 5 bases and 0 bases, there was a span of 14 bases. The CDR3 length is 15 residues. The CDR3 nucleotides read TGTGCCAGCAGTCCTCCAGGGGCTTTCTCCTACGAGCAGTACTTC. It translates to CASSPPGAFSYEQYF.

This clone was observed a single time. The V call is TRBV5-1, the J call TRBJ1-2, with D perhaps matching TRBD1 (6 bases). Germline loops: CDR1 SGHRS, CDR2 YFSETQ. The CDR3 is 12 residues long. Between the trimmed V and J ends, which lost 7 bases and 7 bases, there was a span of 14 bases. The CDR3 nucleotides read TGCGCCAGCTTCAGGGGTCCCCGTGGCTACACCTTC. As protein: CASFRGPRGYTF. Complete variable domain (other parts from reference TRBV5-1 and TRBJ1-2): KAGVTQTPRYLIKTRGQQVTLSCSPISGHRSVSWYQQTPGQGLQFLFEYFSETQRNKGNFPGRFSGRQFSNSRSEMNVSTLELGDSALYLCASFRGPRGYTFGSGTRLTVV.

V is TRBV30 and J is TRBJ2-7, with a tentative D call TRBD2 (6 bases). CDR3 length equals 13 residues. Germline values: CDR1 GTSNPN, CDR2 SVGIG (reference sequence). V shed 3 bases and J shed 2 bases, with 11 bases lying between them. CDR3 DNA sequence: TGTGCCTGGAGGACTAGTGCCACCTACGAGCAGTACTTC. Residues: CAWRTSATYEQYF.

CDR3 sequence: CASSLTSGSRDEQFF. As DNA, the CDR3 is TGTGCCAGCAGTCTGACTAGCGGGAGTCGGGATGAGCAGTTCTTC. V gene TRBV28 combines with J gene TRBJ2-1; 12 nucleotides line up with TRBD2. V dropped 5 bases and J dropped 8; count of bases not matched to a gene: 7. Looked up from germline, CDR1 is MDHEN and CDR2 is SYDVKM. The CDR3 is made up of 15 amino acids.

This chain joins TRBV5-4 and TRBJ2-7; 9 bases fit TRBD2. Germline CDR1 and CDR2: SGHNT and YYREEE (reference sequence). This CDR3 is 15 amino acids long. Germline trimming cut 0 bases from V and 2 bases from J; bases unmatched to any gene: 3. This chain's CDR3 is CASSLGSGSAYEQYF. The CDR3, as DNA: TGTGCCAGCAGCTTGGGTAGCGGGAGCGCCTACGAGCAGTACTTC. The full variable domain, with the rest looked up from reference TRBV5-4 and TRBJ2-7, is ETGVTQSPTHLIKTRGQQVTLRCSSQSGHNTVSWYQQALGQGPQFIFQYYREEENGRGNFPPRFSGLQFPNYSSELNVNALELDDSALYLCASSLGSGSAYEQYFGPGTRLTVT.

This chain joins TRBV24-1 and TRBJ2-4; TRBD1 matches at 7 bases. Germline-derived CDR1 and CDR2 are KGHDR and SFDVKD. The ends lost 10 bases at V and 8 bases at J; junction bases unmatched: 4. There are 11 residues in the CDR3. This CDR3 is CATSDRDIQYF. The CDR3 nucleotides are TGTGCCACATCCGACAGGGACATTCAGTACTTC.

This clone was detected only once. V usage is TRBV5-1 and J usage is TRBJ1-2; 8 bases map to TRBD1. CDR1 SGHRS and CDR2 YFSETQ come from the germline V gene. This CDR3 is built from 14 residues. The trim removed 0 bases at V and 8 bases at J, leaving 6 bases unmatched. Here the CDR3 DNA reads TGCGCCAGCAGCTTGGGGCAGGGGGCGCCCGGCTACACCTTC. Translation gives CASSLGQGAPGYTF.

V gene TRBV9 combines with J gene TRBJ2-5; 10 bases are a match to TRBD2. Trimming took 3 bases from V and 5 from J; bases not matched to a gene: 4. CDR3 size: 14 residues. Germline V gene lookup returns CDR1 SGDLS and CDR2 YYNGEE. This CDR3 is CASSALAGVETQYF. DNA for the CDR3: TGTGCCAGCAGCGCTCTAGCGGGAGTGGAGACCCAGTACTTC.

J is TRBJ1-4 and V is TRBV6-1; D call uncertain. The CDR3 runs 13 residues. Trimming pared 2 bases from V and 5 bases from J, leaving 6 bases between. Germline CDR1 MNHNS, CDR2 SASEGT. Here the CDR3 reads CASSEILNEKLFF. CDR3 bases: TGTGCCAGCAGTGAAATATTGAATGAAAAACTGTTTTTT.

The sample holds one count of this clone. This chain uses TRBV2 with TRBJ2-5, with TRBD2 identical over 11 bases. V shed 1 base, J shed 5 bases, and the junction held 0 bases outside the gene matches. Germline values: CDR1 SNHLY, CDR2 FYNNEI. The CDR3 has 14 amino acids. The CDR3 DNA reads as TGTGCCAGCAGTGAAGTAGCGGGAGGGGAGACCCAGTACTTC. Translation: CASSEVAGGETQYF.

The chain employs TRBV7-8 and TRBJ1-4; weak D call: TRBD1 (5 bases). CDR1 is SGHVS, CDR2 FQNEAQ, per germline. V was shortened by 0 bases and J by 8 bases, with 13 bases between the two germline ends. The CDR3 consists of 15 residues. The CDR3, as DNA: TGTGCCAGCAGCTTAGCGGAGGGCCGGGGCGAAAAACTGTTTTTT. Its protein is CASSLAEGRGEKLFF.

The chain couples TRBV27 to TRBJ2-5; TRBD1 agrees at 9 bases. CDR3 length: 15 amino acids. Per the germline V gene, CDR1 is MNHEY and CDR2 is SMNVEV (reference sequence). V lost 8 bases to trimming and J lost 3 bases; unmatched junction nucleotides: 10. CDR3 DNA: TGTGCCAGCGGGAGGCTTGACAGGGGGAAAGAGACCCAGTACTTC. Translated, it gives CASGRLDRGKETQYF.

The chain has TRBV6-5 and TRBJ1-5, with 10 bases that match TRBD1. Germline V gene lookup returns CDR1 MNHEY and CDR2 SVGAGI. This CDR3 contains 14 residues. V gave up 8 bases and J gave up 7 bases; unmatched junction bases: 8. CDR3 protein: CASVRDRGGQPQHF. The CDR3 bases are TGTGCCAGCGTACGGGACAGGGGTGGGCAGCCCCAGCATTTT.

V gene TRBV15 combines with J gene TRBJ2-2; 10 bases agree with TRBD2. Germline V lookup: CDR1 LNHNV, CDR2 YYDKDF (reference sequence). The CDR3 contains 15 residues. Trimming removed 2 bases from V and 7 bases from J; junction bases left unmatched: 4. CDR3 loop: CATSRLAGEIGELFF. The DNA of the CDR3 is TGTGCCACCAGCAGACTAGCGGGAGAGATCGGGGAGCTGTTTTTT.

The rearrangement joins TRBV27 to TRBJ2-7; TRBD2 agrees at 8 bases. Trimming removed 0 bases from V and 3 bases from J; junction bases left unmatched: 4. The V gene's germline CDR1 is MNHEY and CDR2 SMNVEV (reference sequence). The CDR3 totals 15 residues. DNA for the CDR3: TGTGCCAGCAGTTTATCAGGGCTAGCGGGCTACGAGCAGTACTTC. It encodes CASSLSGLAGYEQYF.

The chain combines TRBV27 with TRBJ2-7; D call uncertain. The V gene lost 5 bases and the J gene lost 0 bases, with 11 bases spanning the gap. The CDR3 runs to 14 residues. In germline, CDR1 is MNHEY, CDR2 SMNVEV (reference sequence). The CDR3 spells CASSLTHSSYEQYF. In DNA, the CDR3 is TGTGCCAGCAGTCTAACTCACAGCTCCTACGAGCAGTACTTC.

The chain is built from TRBV27 and TRBJ1-5; possible D gene TRBD1, 5 bases. Germline CDR1 is MNHEY and CDR2 is SMNVEV (reference sequence). The CDR3 contains 15 residues. Trimming removed 5 bases at V and 5 bases at J, with 16 bases between. Written as DNA, the CDR3 is TGTGCCAGCAGTCCAGGGCCAGTAGGGCATCAGCCCCAGCATTTT. Its protein product is CASSPGPVGHQPQHF.

The V and J genes are TRBV18 and TRBJ2-1, with D perhaps TRBD1 (5 bases). The CDR3 consists of 13 residues. The germline V and J ends were trimmed by 3 bases and 8 bases, with 11 bases remaining between them. Looked up from germline, CDR1 is KGHSH and CDR2 is LQKENI. DNA for the CDR3: TGTGCCAGCTCACCTGAAGGGGCCGATGAGCAGTTCTTC. Its protein is CASSPEGADEQFF. Using reference TRBV18 and TRBJ2-1 for the parts outside the CDR3, the full variable domain is NAGVMQNPRHLVRRRGQEARLRCSPMKGHSHVYWYRQLPEEGLKFMVYLQKENIIDESGMPKERFSAEFPKEGPSILRIQQVVRGDSAAYFCASSPEGADEQFFGPGTRLTVL.

This chain joins TRBV28 and TRBJ2-3; 8 bases align to TRBD2. J gave up 0 bases and V 7 bases, and 6 bases lay outside the gene matches. Germline V gene lookup returns CDR1 MDHEN and CDR2 SYDVKM. This CDR3 comprises 15 residues. CDR3 nucleotide sequence: TGTGCCAGCACCTATCCGGGGGGGAGCACAGATACGCAGTATTTT. It specifies CASTYPGGSTDTQYF. The whole variable domain, filled in from reference TRBV28 and TRBJ2-3, reads DVKVTQSSRYLVKRTGEKVFLECVQDMDHENMFWYRQDPGLGLRLIYFSYDVKMKEKGDIPEGYSVSREKKERFSLILESASTNQTSMYLCASTYPGGSTDTQYFGPGTRLTVL.

The chain joins TRBV28 to TRBJ2-7; possible D gene TRBD1, 6 bases. Trimming stripped 7 bases from V and 1 base from J, with 14 bases between. CDR3 length: 14 residues. CDR1 is MDHEN and CDR2 is SYDVKM in the germline V gene. The CDR3 reads CASTPRTASYEQYF. CDR3 nucleotide sequence: TGTGCCAGCACCCCCCGGACAGCTTCCTACGAGCAGTACTTC.

The chain links TRBV7-3 to TRBJ1-6, with 7 bases matching TRBD1. CDR1 is SGHTA, CDR2 FQGTGA, per germline. The CDR3 loop spans 16 amino acids. Losses at the gene ends were 8 bases for V and 6 bases for J; bases not matched to a gene: 13. The CDR3 spells CASFLDRDSINSPLHF. DNA of the CDR3: TGTGCCAGCTTCTTGGACCGGGACAGCATTAATTCACCCCTCCACTTT.